The present TCR beta chain was sequenced within a study of cytomegalovirus exposure and HLA in healthy donors. Germline values: CDR1 MDHEN, CDR2 SYDVKM. The CDR3 runs to 15 residues. The trim removed 5 bases at V and 2 bases at J, leaving 2 bases unmatched. A few counts support this clone. Its antigen remains unknown. Findings and caveats of the study: Upon later analysis, TCR association rates were observed to vary by HLA locus, being highest for DRB1 and lowest for HLA-C. Reportedly, a later analysis found an Asian-associated ancestry cluster had fewer N-insertions than the approximately 600-donor mean. Several of the most significant clusters were apparently associated with common viral pathogens in a later analysis.

The PCR contained 60 Vbeta and 13 Jbeta primers. As originally analysed: A later analysis tallied approximately 87 million unique TCR beta chains, some 10 million of them shared. The data were produced by immunoSEQ multiplex PCR, yet TCRdb's version contains in-frame clones alone and is incomplete. V, J and clone size were drawn from that table, and D and trimming were deduced from the DNA. The table records 75,000 to 95,000 clones, 75% to 80% of them present only once. The rearrangement joins TRBV28 to TRBJ2-6; TRBD1 agrees at 8 bases. This sequence was found in a woman in her forties in good health and CMV-seropositive. Material: PBMCs. The CDR3 nucleotides read TGTGCCAGCAGTCTACAGGGGGCTGGGGCCAACGTCCTGACTTTC. It encodes CASSLQGAGANVLTF.